This T cell receptor beta chain originates from a study of T cell repertoires in cytomegalovirus infection. This clonotype showed up just once. Its antigen is currently unknown. TCRdb ran MiXCR on the reads and lists one entry per CDR3 protein. The table records 100,000 to 150,000 distinct CDR3 sequences, over 25% of them present only once. Trimming took 4 bases from V and 9 from J, leaving 7 bases between them. Germline values: CDR1 SGHDN, CDR2 FVKESK. There are 11 residues in the CDR3. Regarding the study as a whole: Ex vivo, HLA-C-restricted CMV-specific TCR beta clonotypes prevailed over the rest of the response. Using cumulative public TCR beta family frequency, the authors identified those who carried CMV together with the relevant HLA.

This chain uses TRBV14 with TRBJ2-1; no reliable D call. The sequence derives from a human donor in good health (CMV status not recorded). Some clones in this sample may be carry-over from other donors' samples. The sample consisted of CD8+ T cells from cultured PBMCs, taken from culture after CMV antigen stimulation. CDR3 sequence: CASSLVGEQFF. CDR3 nucleotides: TGTGCCAGCAGCCTCGTCGGTGAGCAGTTCTTC.